The 28 T cell receptor beta chains below come from one sample, sequenced in a study of T cell repertoires in cytomegalovirus infection. TCRdb independently ran MiXCR on the reads; one entry per CDR3 protein. The sample holds 150,000 to 200,000 distinct CDR3 sequences; 14% are singletons and the top ten take roughly a quarter. The sequenced material came from PBMCs. These receptors were obtained from a human donor in good health (CMV status not recorded). Some clones in this sample may be carry-over from other donors' samples.

The gene calls are TRBV9 and TRBJ1-2; D possibly corresponds to TRBD1 (5 bases). V lost 6 bases, J lost 2 bases, and 11 bases lay in between. This CDR3 comprises 13 residues. CDR1 and CDR2 (germline): SGDLS, YYNGEE. Here the CDR3 DNA reads TGTGCCAGCACACTCAGGGAAAACTATGGCTACACCTTC. Amino acids: CASTLRENYGYTF.

This clonotype appeared a few times. The chain couples TRBV29-1 to TRBJ2-2, with D possibly being TRBD2 (6 bases). Trimming took 8 bases from V and 5 from J, leaving 12 bases between them. This CDR3 is built from 12 residues. Looked up from germline, CDR1 is SQVTM and CDR2 is ANQGSEA. The DNA of the CDR3 is TGCAGCACTTGGACTACTACCGGGGAGCTGTTTTTT. It encodes CSTWTTTGELFF.

This clonotype was counted ten times or more. The chain is built from TRBV12-3 or TRBV12-4 and TRBJ1-5; D is perhaps TRBD1 (6 bases). Trimming left V 4 bases short and J 3 bases short, with 10 bases between. CDR3 length equals 14 residues. DNA for the CDR3: TGTGCCAGCAGTTCGACAGGTACCAATCAGCCCCAGCATTTT. This codes for CASSSTGTNQPQHF.

The V gene is TRBV29-1, the J gene TRBJ2-1, with TRBD2 matching over 11 bases. CDR3 length: 14 residues. Germline CDR1 SQVTM, CDR2 ANQGSEA. The junction had 3 bases not matched to a gene; V was cut back by 5 bases and J by 3 bases. This chain's CDR3 is CSVFTSGSYNEQFF. In nucleotides, the CDR3 is TGCAGCGTTTTTACTAGCGGGAGCTACAATGAGCAGTTCTTC.

This clonotype was observed at least ten times. The chain carries TRBV11-2 and TRBJ1-1, with D perhaps matching TRBD1 (6 bases). CDR3 size: 16 residues. CDR1 and CDR2 from the germline V gene are SGHAT and FQNNGV. With 5 bases removed from V and 4 bases from J, the gap between germline ends came to 20 bases. CDR3 sequence: CASSLPPGGAGTEAFF. CDR3 DNA: TGTGCCAGCAGCCTCCCCCCGGGGGGCGCGGGCACTGAAGCTTTCTTT.

This clonotype occurred many times. V is TRBV12-3 or TRBV12-4 and J is TRBJ1-1; 10 nucleotides match TRBD1. The CDR3 totals 16 residues. After removal of 5 bases from V and 0 bases from J, the junction contained 6 bases not matched to a gene. Written as DNA, the CDR3 is TGTGCCAGCAGTGCCCGGACAGGGGGGATGAACACTGAAGCTTTCTTT. It encodes CASSARTGGMNTEAFF.

V and J are TRBV2 and TRBJ2-6, with a weak D call TRBD2 (6 bases). The CDR3 spans 17 residues. From germline, CDR1 is SNHLY and CDR2 FYNNEI. The V and J ends lost 2 bases and 0 bases respectively, with 11 bases between them. The DNA for the CDR3 is TGTGCCAGCAGTGAATTGGGCGGGGTCTCTGGGGCCAACGTCCTGACTTTC. Encoded protein: CASSELGGVSGANVLTF.

This clonotype was counted between two and nine times. V is TRBV29-1 and J is TRBJ1-1; TRBD1 is a possible D gene (6 bases). With 7 bases removed from V and 2 bases from J, the gap between germline ends came to 11 bases. Germline CDR1 reads SQVTM; CDR2 reads ANQGSEA. This CDR3 has 12 amino acids. The DNA for the CDR3 is TGCAGCGAGAGACAGGCTAACACTGAAGCTTTCTTT. It is translated as CSERQANTEAFF.

V is TRBV29-1 and J is TRBJ1-2, with D unclear. V was clipped by 1 base and J by 8 bases, with 8 bases between them. The CDR3 has 11 residues. Germline V gene data show CDR1 as SQVTM and CDR2 as ANQGSEA. CDR3 residues: CSVEVREGYTF. The CDR3, as DNA: TGCAGCGTTGAAGTTAGGGAAGGCTACACCTTC.

In this sample, this clonotype turned up a few times. J is TRBJ1-5 and V is TRBV7-9; no reliable D call. The CDR3 contains 13 residues. Trimming pared 1 base from V and 7 bases from J, leaving 8 bases between. Per the germline V gene, CDR1 is SEHNR and CDR2 is FQNEAQ (reference sequence). DNA of the CDR3: TGTGCCAGCAGCTTAGGGTCGGGACAGCCCCAGCATTTT. Translation: CASSLGSGQPQHF.

This clonotype was found many times. CDR3: CASSPRTENTGELFF. DNA of the CDR3: TGCGCCAGCAGCCCGAGGACGGAGAACACCGGGGAGCTGTTTTTT. The chain couples TRBV4-1 to TRBJ2-2; no clear D gene. CDR3 length: 15 residues. Germline V gene sequence: CDR1 MGHRA, CDR2 YSYEKL. Trimming pared 4 bases from V and 1 base from J, leaving 10 bases between.

This clonotype was observed at least ten times. The chain carries TRBV7-6 and TRBJ1-4; 7 nucleotides align to TRBD1. V lost 6 bases, J lost 12 bases, and 19 bases stayed unmatched. The CDR3 length is 16 residues. Looked up from germline, CDR1 is SGHVS and CDR2 is FNYEAQ. The CDR3 DNA is TGTGCCAGCAGAAAAAACAGGGGCGCAATGAACGGGGAACTGTTTTTT. Translating it yields CASRKNRGAMNGELFF. The full variable domain, rest sourced from reference TRBV7-6 and TRBJ1-4, is GAGVSQSPRYKVTKRGQDVALRCDPISGHVSLYWYRQALGQGPEFLTYFNYEAQQDKSGLPNDRFSAERPEGSISTLTIQRTEQRDSAMYRCASRKNRGAMNGELFFGSGTQLSVL.

J is TRBJ1-5 and V is TRBV5-8; 10 bases line up with TRBD1. Germline V gene lookup returns CDR1 SGHTS and CDR2 YDEGEE. The CDR3 length is 16 residues. V lost 1 base, J lost 7 bases, and 8 bases stayed unmatched. CDR3 amino acids: CASSLWGQGSQQPQHF. CDR3 nucleotide sequence: TGTGCCAGCAGCTTGTGGGGACAGGGGTCACAGCAGCCCCAGCATTTT. The full variable domain, with the rest looked up from reference TRBV5-8 and TRBJ1-5, is EAGVTQSPTHLIKTRGQQATLRCSPISGHTSVYWYQQALGLGLQFLLWYDEGEERNRGNFPPRFSGRQFPNYSSELNVNALELEDSALYLCASSLWGQGSQQPQHFGDGTRLSIL.

This chain uses TRBV6-1 with TRBJ2-1, with D unclear. Trimming removed 2 bases at V and 6 bases at J, with 11 bases between. The CDR3 contains 14 residues. Germline-derived CDR1 and CDR2 are MNHNS and SASEGT. CDR3: CASSEIPVSNEQFF. The CDR3 coding sequence is TGTGCCAGCAGTGAAATCCCGGTTAGCAATGAGCAGTTCTTC.

This clonotype was detected many times. The CDR3 is CASSYHIQVRGRSYEQYF. DNA of the CDR3: TGTGCCAGCAGTTATCATATTCAAGTAAGGGGCAGGTCCTACGAGCAGTACTTC. The J gene is TRBJ2-7, the V gene TRBV6-5, with TRBD1 as a possible D gene (5 bases). The germline gives CDR1 MNHEY, CDR2 SVGAGI. There are 18 residues in the CDR3. Trimming cost V 3 bases and J 1 base, with 22 bases left between them.

This clonotype was recorded at least ten times. J is TRBJ2-1 and V is TRBV4-1, with D tentatively TRBD2 (6 bases). Germline V gene lookup returns CDR1 MGHRA and CDR2 YSYEKL. CDR3 length: 12 residues. Trimming left V 3 bases short and J 6 bases short, with 6 bases between. The CDR3 protein is CASSQGGNEQFF. The CDR3 region has the DNA TGCGCCAGCAGCCAGGGAGGCAATGAGCAGTTCTTC.

The sample holds many counts of this clonotype. The genes are TRBV7-2 and TRBJ2-7; unclear D gene. The CDR3 spans 12 residues. Germline values: CDR1 SGHTA, CDR2 FQGNSA. The V and J ends lost 1 base and 4 bases respectively, with 5 bases between them. The CDR3 coding sequence is TGTGCCAGCAGCTTAGAAGCTTACGAGCAGTACTTC. Amino acid sequence: CASSLEAYEQYF. The entire variable domain, with the rest obtained from reference TRBV7-2 and TRBJ2-7, is as follows: GAGVSQSPSNKVTEKGKDVELRCDPISGHTALYWYRQSLGQGLEFLIYFQGNSAPDKSGLPSDRFSAERTGGSVSTLTIQRTQQEDSAVYLCASSLEAYEQYFGPGTRLTVT.

V is TRBV6-4 and J is TRBJ2-7; 8 nucleotides agree with TRBD1. V shed 0 bases, J shed 2 bases, and the junction held 9 bases outside the gene matches. Germline V gives CDR1 MRHNA, CDR2 SNTAGT. This CDR3 has 17 residues. CDR3: CASSDSSRGQGTYEQYF. The CDR3 DNA reads TGTGCCAGCAGTGACTCGAGTCGTGGACAGGGAACCTACGAGCAGTACTTC.

This rearrangement joins TRBV20-1 to TRBJ1-5; possibly TRBD1 for D (5 bases). V lost 0 bases and J 1 base, leaving 13 bases between the germline ends. The CDR3 has 16 amino acids. Germline V lookup: CDR1 DFQATT, CDR2 SNEGSKA (reference sequence). In nucleotides, the CDR3 is TGCAGTGCTAGAGACAGGGAATATGGAAGCAATCAGCCCCAGCATTTT. It encodes CSARDREYGSNQPQHF.

This clonotype has more than one count but fewer than ten. J is TRBJ2-1 and V is TRBV11-1; D not certain. V lost 4 bases and J 0 bases, leaving 10 bases between the germline ends. The CDR3 extends over 15 amino acids. Per the germline V gene, CDR1 is SGHAT and CDR2 is FQDESV (reference sequence). CDR3 sequence (DNA): TGTGCCAGCAGCTCCCCTCGAAGCTCCTACAATGAGCAGTTCTTC. Translation gives CASSSPRSSYNEQFF.

The chain couples TRBV2 to TRBJ1-1; D not certain. This CDR3 is 15 amino acids long. The germline V and J ends were trimmed by 7 bases and 0 bases, with 15 bases remaining between them. CDR1 and CDR2 (germline): SNHLY, FYNNEI. The CDR3 DNA reads TGTGCCAGCAAAGAGTGGGGATCAATGAACACTGAAGCTTTCTTT. Translation: CASKEWGSMNTEAFF.

In nucleotides, the CDR3 is TGTGCCAGCAGGGAAGCAGGGGTGGATACGCAGTATTTT. This translates into CASREAGVDTQYF. The V gene is TRBV28, the J gene TRBJ2-3; D is possibly TRBD1 (6 bases). V lost 6 bases, J lost 6 bases, and 13 bases lay in between. Germline V lookup: CDR1 MDHEN, CDR2 SYDVKM. CDR3 length: 13 amino acids.

In its sample, this clonotype was seen a few times. The genes are TRBV12-3 or TRBV12-4 and TRBJ1-1; the match to TRBD1 covers 9 bases. The CDR3 is made up of 15 amino acids. V lost 8 bases, J lost 11 bases, and 18 bases stayed unmatched. CDR3 coding DNA: TGTGCCAGCCGGCCCCCGGACAGGGGTCGGTTGAGGGCTTTCTTT. Translating gives CASRPPDRGRLRAFF.

At least ten counts were recorded for this clonotype. The rearrangement uses TRBV5-1 and TRBJ2-1, with 9 bases lining up with TRBD1. J gave up 6 bases and V 7 bases, and 8 bases lay outside the gene matches. CDR1 SGHRS and CDR2 YFSETQ come from the germline V gene. CDR3 length: 14 amino acids. The CDR3 DNA sequence: TGCGCCAGCCGAGTCGGACAGGGGACCAATGAGCAGTTCTTC. It is translated as CASRVGQGTNEQFF.

This clonotype was detected once. The chain uses TRBV28 and TRBJ2-1; TRBD1 matches 10 bases. The CDR3 has 15 residues. V lost 9 bases to trimming and J lost 6 bases; unmatched junction nucleotides: 11. CDR1 and CDR2 from the germline V gene are MDHEN and SYDVKM. DNA of the CDR3: TGTGCCAGTCCCCCTCCGGGACAGGGGTCCAATGAGCAGTTCTTC. This sequence encodes CASPPPGQGSNEQFF. The full variable domain, its missing parts supplied by reference TRBV28 and TRBJ2-1, is DVKVTQSSRYLVKRTGEKVFLECVQDMDHENMFWYRQDPGLGLRLIYFSYDVKMKEKGDIPEGYSVSREKKERFSLILESASTNQTSMYLCASPPPGQGSNEQFFGPGTRLTVL.

In its sample, this clonotype was seen many times. The chain is built from TRBV6-2 or TRBV6-3 and TRBJ2-1; 11 bases are a match to TRBD1. Trimming at V came to 6 bases and at J to 7 bases, leaving 5 bases not matched to a gene. The CDR3 length is 14 residues. The germline CDR1 and CDR2 sequences are MNHEY and SVGEGT. The chain's CDR3 is CASSRDRGRNEQFF. CDR3 nucleotide sequence: TGTGCCAGCAGCCGGGACAGGGGGAGGAATGAGCAGTTCTTC.

The rearrangement joins TRBV7-8 to TRBJ1-1; TRBD1 aligns across 8 bases. Trimming took 7 bases from V and 1 from J; bases not matched to a gene: 5. Germline V lookup: CDR1 SGHVS, CDR2 FQNEAQ. The CDR3 is made up of 14 amino acids. CDR3 sequence reads: CASTYGTGNTEAFF. The CDR3 DNA reads as TGTGCCAGCACCTACGGGACAGGGAACACTGAAGCTTTCTTT. Full variable domain (missing parts from reference TRBV7-8 and TRBJ1-1): GAGVSQSPRYKVAKRGQDVALRCDPISGHVSLFWYQQALGQGPEFLTYFQNEAQLDKSGLPSDRFFAERPEGSVSTLKIQRTQQEDSAVYLCASTYGTGNTEAFFGQGTRLTVV.

This clonotype occurred many times. The CDR3 spells CASSLIGRQGPNEQFF. The CDR3 DNA reads TGTGCCAGCAGCTTAATAGGGAGACAGGGACCCAATGAGCAGTTCTTC. The rearrangement uses TRBV5-4 and TRBJ2-1; TRBD1 matches 7 bases. Trimming cost V 2 bases and J 6 bases; bases outside gene matches: 11. The germline CDR1 and CDR2 sequences are SGHNT and YYREEE (reference sequence). CDR3 size: 16 residues.